This TCR beta chain was documented in a study of T cell repertoires in cytomegalovirus infection. On the study more broadly: CMV epitopes used comprised recently identified HLA-C-restricted ones and well-studied HLA-B-restricted ones. Study-level findings and limits: Of the TCR beta families, the public ones yielded a cumulative frequency that identified carriers of CMV plus the relevant HLA. Ex vivo, HLA-C-restricted CMV-specific TCR beta clonotypes prevailed over the rest of the response.

TCRdb fed the reads into MiXCR, producing one record per CDR3 protein. The sample records 310,000 or so distinct CDR3 sequences, about 25% being singletons. Germline V gene lookup returns CDR1 DFQATT and CDR2 SNEGSKA (reference sequence). V lost 0 bases to trimming and J lost 9 bases; unmatched junction nucleotides: 10. This CDR3 has 16 residues. Of note for this clonotype: Antigen: not known.

The source is a human donor in good health (CMV status not recorded). Some clones in this sample may be carry-over from other donors' samples. The chain employs TRBV20-1 and TRBJ2-1; 11 nucleotides line up with TRBD2. Sequenced material: cultured PBMCs, taken from culture after CMV antigen stimulation. The CDR3, as DNA: TGCAGTGCTAGAGATGAGACTAGCGGGACCCCGGTTGAGCAGTTCTTC. Amino acid sequence: CSARDETSGTPVEQFF.